This paragraph reports one T cell receptor (beta chain). The data derive from a study of T cell changes during pregnancy in multiple sclerosis. The length of the CDR3 is 13 residues. In germline, CDR1 is LNHNV, CDR2 YYDKDF (reference sequence). The V and J ends lost 1 base and 2 bases respectively, with 5 bases between them. Sequencing was performed with immunoSEQ multiplex PCR; in TCRdb, only in-frame clones are kept and a portion is missing. Of 65,000 to 75,000 clones listed, approximately 92% were seen once; the top ten hold under 3.5%. The rearrangement uses TRBV15 and TRBJ1-2; D gene ambiguous. The TCR originated in a female donor in good health, enrolled as a control in a pregnancy study. The sequences come from CD8+ T cells from peripheral blood mononuclear cells, collected in the third trimester of pregnancy. The CDR3 is CATSRGPNYGYTF. The CDR3 DNA is TGTGCCACCAGCAGAGGGCCAAACTATGGCTACACCTTC.